Below, 28 T cell receptor beta chains from the same sample are listed, as sequenced in a study of blood T cell repertoires in COVID-19. Assay: immunoSEQ multiplex PCR; the TCRdb copy retains only in-frame clones and omits some. In the table there are around 280,000 clones, just under 90% of which are singletons. The sequenced material came from peripheral blood. The receptors were sampled from a woman aged 25 to 39 with COVID-19, enrolled during active disease.

V and J are TRBV9 and TRBJ1-2; TRBD1 is a possible D gene (5 bases). V was cut by 2 bases and J by 4 bases, with 12 bases left in between. The CDR3 is made up of 14 amino acids. Germline lookup yields CDR1 SGDLS and CDR2 YYNGEE. DNA of the CDR3: TGTGCCAGCAGCGTTAGGGGTTCCAGCTATGGCTACACCTTC. This codes for CASSVRGSSYGYTF.

This clone has a single count. The chain carries TRBV12-3 or TRBV12-4 and TRBJ2-5; no clear D gene. The length of the CDR3 is 13 residues. Trimming left V 1 base short and J 7 bases short, with 10 bases between. The CDR3 sequence is CASSLDSHATQYF. Here the CDR3 DNA reads TGTGCCAGCAGTTTAGACAGCCATGCGACCCAGTACTTC.

CDR3 residues: CASSQGVPGGASPLHF. CDR3 nucleotides: TGCGCCAGCAGCCAAGGGGTTCCAGGGGGCGCTTCACCCCTCCACTTT. This chain links TRBV4-1 with TRBJ1-6; 8 nucleotides line up with TRBD1. Germline loops: CDR1 MGHRA, CDR2 YSYEKL. J gave up 9 bases and V 1 base, and 8 bases lay outside the gene matches. The CDR3 sequence is 16 residues long.

The chain has TRBV7-8 and TRBJ1-2; TRBD1 is a possible D gene (6 bases). The germline V and J ends were trimmed by 6 bases and 8 bases, with 19 bases remaining between them. CDR1 is SGHVS and CDR2 is FQNEAQ in the germline V gene. The CDR3 consists of 14 residues. The CDR3 DNA reads as TGTGCCAGCAGTTCCTGGGACAACAAGGACGGCTACACCTTC. Protein sequence: CASSSWDNKDGYTF.

The V gene is TRBV19, the J gene TRBJ2-7; tentative D call: TRBD1 (6 bases). CDR1 and CDR2 from the germline V gene are LNHDA and SQIVND (reference sequence). The V end lost 3 bases, the J end lost 3 bases, and 12 bases lay between the germline ends. The CDR3 length is 14 residues. CDR3 region: CASSIVAGVYEQYF. The CDR3 DNA follows: TGTGCCAGTAGTATCGTGGCAGGGGTCTACGAGCAGTACTTC.

The chain carries TRBV7-9 and TRBJ1-4; TRBD1 matches at 9 bases. CDR1 and CDR2 from the germline V gene are SEHNR and FQNEAQ (reference sequence). CDR3 length: 16 residues. V lost 2 bases and J lost 6; bases outside the gene matches: 7. The CDR3 DNA follows: TGTGCCAGCAGCTTACCCGGGACAGGGATATATGAAAAACTGTTTTTT. Translated: CASSLPGTGIYEKLFF.

As for this clone: The same CDR3 is also encoded by other DNA sequences in this sample. The chain recombines TRBV10-1 with TRBJ1-1, with 7 bases aligning to TRBD1. V was clipped by 0 bases and J by 5 bases; unmatched bases: 3. This CDR3 contains 14 residues. In germline, CDR1 is WNHNN, CDR2 SYGVQD (reference sequence). Here the CDR3 DNA reads TGCGCCAGCAGTGAGTCGACAGGGTGGACTGAAGCTTTCTTT. Amino acids: CASSESTGWTEAFF.

V gene TRBV7-9 combines with J gene TRBJ1-4; 8 bases map to TRBD1. This CDR3 has 16 residues. Unmatched junction bases numbered 5, after V lost 5 bases and J lost 0 bases. From germline, CDR1 is SEHNR and CDR2 FQNEAQ (reference sequence). As DNA, the CDR3 is TGTGCCAGCAGCGAAGGACAGGGAACAACTAATGAAAAACTGTTTTTT. This codes for CASSEGQGTTNEKLFF.

This chain links TRBV19 with TRBJ1-5; 8 positions agree with TRBD1. This CDR3 is 15 amino acids long. The V segment lost 4 bases and the J segment 3 bases; nucleotides outside the gene matches: 5. Germline V lookup: CDR1 LNHDA, CDR2 SQIVND (reference sequence). The CDR3 loop is CASSTRTGNNQPQHF. Here the CDR3 DNA reads TGTGCCAGTAGTACCCGGACAGGGAACAATCAGCCCCAGCATTTT.

The chain uses TRBV19 and TRBJ1-2; D unclear. The CDR3 is 13 amino acids. CDR1 is LNHDA, CDR2 SQIVND, per germline (reference sequence). Between the trimmed V and J ends, which lost 5 bases and 8 bases, there was a span of 15 bases. CDR3 bases: TGTGCCAGTAGTCCACGCGGGCTCTGGGGCTACACCTTC. Its protein product is CASSPRGLWGYTF.

This clone appeared once. This chain connects TRBV29-1 to TRBJ1-2, with D maybe TRBD1 (6 bases). The CDR3 consists of 12 residues. Germline V lookup: CDR1 SQVTM, CDR2 ANQGSEA. Trimming shortened V by 7 bases and J by 6 bases, and 15 bases separated the two germline ends. CDR3 coding DNA: TGCAGCGCCTCCAGGGGAAGCAATGGCTACACCTTC. Translating it yields CSASRGSNGYTF.

The chain uses TRBV2 and TRBJ1-2; the match to TRBD1 covers 8 bases. The CDR3 has 16 amino acids. Trimming cost V 4 bases and J 4 bases; bases outside gene matches: 11. Germline-derived CDR1 and CDR2 are SNHLY and FYNNEI. The CDR3 loop reads CASSGQGSPNGYGYTF. CDR3 DNA sequence: TGTGCCAGCAGTGGACAGGGGTCACCTAATGGCTATGGCTACACCTTC.

The gene calls are TRBV15 and TRBJ2-2; 12 bases are shared with TRBD2. With V trimmed by 6 bases and J by 6 bases, 8 bases remained unmatched. Germline CDR1 LNHNV, CDR2 YYDKDF (reference sequence). CDR3 size: 16 residues. The DNA of the CDR3 is TGTGCCACCAGGCCGCTAGCGGGGGGGCCAGCCGGGGAGCTGTTTTTT. Its protein is CATRPLAGGPAGELFF.

The chain combines TRBV21-1 with TRBJ1-3. TRBV21-1 constitutes a pseudogene. There are 13 residues in the CDR3. CDR3 sequence reads: CARCREAGNTIYF. DNA for the CDR3: TGTGCCAGATGCAGGGAGGCTGGAAACACCATATATTTT.

The chain has TRBV6-5 and TRBJ2-7, with D perhaps matching TRBD2 (5 bases). V was shortened by 4 bases and J by 1 base, with 11 bases between the two germline ends. CDR3 length equals 14 residues. The germline CDR1 and CDR2 sequences are MNHEY and SVGAGI. This chain's CDR3 is CASSSPSQSYEQYF. CDR3 DNA: TGTGCCAGCAGTTCCCCTAGCCAATCCTACGAGCAGTACTTC.

V and J are TRBV19 and TRBJ2-1; the D is unclear. The CDR3 is 14 amino acids. Looked up from germline, CDR1 is LNHDA and CDR2 is SQIVND (reference sequence). V lost 5 bases and J 0 bases, leaving 8 bases between the germline ends. The CDR3 DNA reads as TGTGCCAGTAGTCGATACAGCTCCTACAATGAGCAGTTCTTC. Amino acids: CASSRYSSYNEQFF.

This clone was recorded only once. The gene calls are TRBV2 and TRBJ1-1; D remains unclear. This CDR3 has 12 amino acids. V lost 4 bases, J lost 6 bases, and 9 bases lay in between. CDR1 is SNHLY and CDR2 is FYNNEI in the germline V gene. The CDR3 here is CASSARVSEAFF. For the CDR3, the DNA is TGTGCCAGCAGTGCGAGGGTTTCTGAAGCTTTCTTT.

The V and J genes are TRBV28 and TRBJ1-2; possible D gene TRBD1, 6 bases. Trimming cost V 5 bases and J 0 bases, with 13 bases left between them. The CDR3 is made up of 15 amino acids. Germline V CDR1 and CDR2: MDHEN, SYDVKM. This CDR3 is CASSTAGTTNYGYTF. CDR3 in DNA: TGTGCCAGCAGTACAGCCGGGACAACTAACTATGGCTACACCTTC.

As concerns this clone: Other DNA sequences in this sample translate to the same CDR3. The gene calls are TRBV7-9 and TRBJ2-1; the match to TRBD2 covers 7 bases. Per germline, CDR1 SEHNR and CDR2 FQNEAQ (reference sequence). The CDR3 extends over 11 amino acids. J lost 7 bases, V lost 8 bases, and 2 bases had no gene match. The CDR3 nucleotides are TGTGCCAGCTCGGGGGGAAATGAGCAGTTCTTC. Translating gives CASSGGNEQFF.

The rearrangement uses TRBV6-5 and TRBJ2-7, with a possible D match to TRBD1 (6 bases). From germline, CDR1 is MNHEY and CDR2 SVGAGI. The germline V and J ends were trimmed by 8 bases and 1 base, with 15 bases remaining between them. CDR3 length: 14 amino acids. CDR3 sequence reads: CASVTGFGSYEQYF. CDR3 coding DNA: TGTGCCAGCGTAACAGGGTTTGGATCCTACGAGCAGTACTTC.

This clone was observed a few times. The genes are TRBV7-5 and TRBJ1-4; the table's D call of TRBD1 was not tested on the DNA. TRBV7-5 is reported as a pseudogene. The CDR3 consists of 21 residues. The CDR3: CVRSSSPSYRDRGSTNEKLFF. The CDR3 region has the DNA TGTGTCAGAAGCTCTTCGCCATCCTACCGGGACAGGGGTTCAACTAATGAAAAACTGTTTTTT.

This chain joins TRBV10-2 and TRBJ2-1; TRBD2 matches 11 bases. J lost 6 bases, V lost 6 bases, and 7 bases had no gene match. The CDR3 sequence is 15 residues long. The germline gives CDR1 WSHSY, CDR2 SAAADI. The CDR3 DNA reads TGCGCCAGCAGCGCAATAGCGGGGGGGGGCAATGAGCAGTTCTTC. Its protein product is CASSAIAGGGNEQFF.

The V gene is TRBV19, the J gene TRBJ2-1; 14 bases match TRBD2. Germline V CDR1 and CDR2: LNHDA, SQIVND (reference sequence). CDR3 size: 16 residues. Trimming took 8 bases from V and 6 from J; bases not matched to a gene: 9. CDR3 sequence (DNA): TGTGCCAGTTCCTGGACTAGCGGGGGGAAGGGCAATGAGCAGTTCTTC. It encodes CASSWTSGGKGNEQFF.

This chain links TRBV5-1 with TRBJ2-7, with TRBD2 as a possible D gene (6 bases). The germline V gene has CDR1 SGHRS and CDR2 YFSETQ. V lost 0 bases, J lost 6 bases, and 13 bases lay in between. The CDR3 contains 14 residues. For the CDR3, the DNA is TGCGCCAGCAGCTTGGCACTAGCCCCTCTCGAGCAGTACTTC. It translates to CASSLALAPLEQYF. The full variable domain, completed using reference TRBV5-1 and TRBJ2-7, is KAGVTQTPRYLIKTRGQQVTLSCSPISGHRSVSWYQQTPGQGLQFLFEYFSETQRNKGNFPGRFSGRQFSNSRSEMNVSTLELGDSALYLCASSLALAPLEQYFGPGTRLTVT.

V and J are TRBV5-1 and TRBJ2-5; perhaps TRBD2 as D (5 bases). V shed 5 bases and J shed 0 bases, with 5 bases lying between them. The CDR3 runs 12 residues. Germline V gene lookup returns CDR1 SGHRS and CDR2 YFSETQ. The CDR3 DNA reads TGCGCCAGCAGGGACTACCAAGAGACCCAGTACTTC. Its translation: CASRDYQETQYF.

The chain couples TRBV29-1 to TRBJ1-5; 10 nucleotides match TRBD1. The CDR3 is 12 residues long. Looked up from germline, CDR1 is SQVTM and CDR2 is ANQGSEA. V lost 6 bases to trimming and J lost 6 bases; unmatched junction nucleotides: 2. The CDR3: CSVGQGGQPQHF. The CDR3 DNA is TGCAGCGTCGGACAGGGGGGTCAGCCCCAGCATTTT. Full variable domain (outside the CDR3, taken from reference TRBV29-1 and TRBJ1-5): SAVISQKPSRDICQRGTSLTIQCQVDSQVTMMFWYRQQPGQSLTLIATANQGSEATYESGFVIDKFPISRPNLTFSTLTVSNMSPEDSSIYLCSVGQGGQPQHFGDGTRLSIL.

The chain carries TRBV19 and TRBJ1-1; D is uncertain. Trimming shortened V by 7 bases and J by 1 base, and 7 bases separated the two germline ends. In germline, CDR1 is LNHDA, CDR2 SQIVND (reference sequence). CDR3 length equals 12 residues. DNA for the CDR3: TGTGCCAGTATAGCGGGGAACACTGAAGCTTTCTTT. It codes for CASIAGNTEAFF. The entire variable domain, with the rest obtained from reference TRBV19 and TRBJ1-1, is as follows: DGGITQSPKYLFRKEGQNVTLSCEQNLNHDAMYWYRQDPGQGLRLIYYSQIVNDFQKGDIAEGYSVSREKKESFPLTVTSAQKNPTAFYLCASIAGNTEAFFGQGTRLTVV.

The rearrangement links TRBV6-5 to TRBJ2-5; 9 bases map to TRBD2. The trim removed 11 bases at V and 7 bases at J, leaving 17 bases unmatched. Germline V gives CDR1 MNHEY, CDR2 SVGAGI. The CDR3 covers 15 residues. The DNA of the CDR3 is TGTGCCGCGGCGAAGGGAGCGGGGGGCTTGGGGACCCAGTACTTC. As protein: CAAAKGAGGLGTQYF.